Listed here are 27 T cell receptor beta chains from one sample, sequenced in a study of cytomegalovirus exposure and HLA in healthy donors. The PCR employed 60 Vbeta primers together with 13 Jbeta primers. The assay was immunoSEQ multiplex PCR, and TCRdb's table has in-frame clones only and misses some. There are about 170,000 clones in the sample; just over 75% occur only once, and 2% to 2.5% lies in the top ten. Sequencing used PBMCs. These receptors all stem from a woman in her twenties or thirties in good health and CMV-seropositive.

This chain connects TRBV6-5 to TRBJ1-2, with 7 bases matching TRBD1. The V and J ends lost 6 bases and 4 bases, in that order; junction bases with no gene match: 5. The CDR3 sequence is 13 residues long. From germline, CDR1 is MNHEY and CDR2 SVGAGI. This CDR3 reads CASSHRGGYGYTF. The CDR3 region has the DNA TGTGCCAGCAGCCACAGGGGAGGCTATGGCTACACCTTC.

V and J are TRBV5-1 and TRBJ1-2; 8 bases match TRBD1. Germline V gene lookup returns CDR1 SGHRS and CDR2 YFSETQ. This CDR3 has 14 amino acids. V trimming: 2 bases; J trimming: 7 bases; junction bases outside the gene matches: 7. CDR3 in amino acids: CASSLQGDLSGYTF. For the CDR3, the DNA is TGCGCCAGCAGCTTACAGGGGGATTTGAGTGGCTACACCTTC.

The genes are TRBV18 and TRBJ1-2, with 7 bases lining up with TRBD1. Germline V gene data show CDR1 as KGHSH and CDR2 as LQKENI. The J segment lost 3 bases and the V segment lost 9 bases, leaving 7 bases of the junction unmatched. The CDR3 length is 13 residues. CDR3 region: CASTITGDYGYTF. CDR3 sequence (DNA): TGTGCCAGTACAATAACAGGGGACTATGGCTACACCTTC.

About this clone itself: In the same sample, other DNA sequences code for this CDR3. V is TRBV7-2 and J is TRBJ1-5; D not resolved. V lost 6 bases and J lost 3, with 6 bases in between. The CDR3 runs to 12 residues. CDR1 SGHTA and CDR2 FQGNSA come from the germline V gene. As DNA, the CDR3 is TGTGCCAGCAGTCTCTACAATCAGCCCCAGCATTTT. This codes for CASSLYNQPQHF.

The V call is TRBV2, the J call TRBJ1-5; D gene uncertain. The CDR3 is 12 amino acids. V lost 4 bases to trimming and J lost 2 bases, with 3 bases between them. Looked up from germline, CDR1 is SNHLY and CDR2 is FYNNEI. The CDR3 DNA is TGTGCCAGCAGTGTAGGCAATCAGCCCCAGCATTTT. This encodes CASSVGNQPQHF.

The chain links TRBV27 to TRBJ2-7; 8 nucleotides agree with TRBD1. J was trimmed by 2 bases and V by 3 bases; bases with no gene match: 9. CDR1 and CDR2 from the germline V gene are MNHEY and SMNVEV (reference sequence). The CDR3 length is 16 residues. The CDR3 region is CASSFSRGDRPYEQYF. DNA for the CDR3: TGTGCCAGCAGTTTCTCTCGCGGGGACAGGCCCTACGAGCAGTACTTC.

This rearrangement joins TRBV19 to TRBJ2-6; a weak D match, TRBD1 (5 bases). The CDR3 length is 19 residues. From germline, CDR1 is LNHDA and CDR2 SQIVND (reference sequence). V lost 6 bases, J lost 0 bases, and 21 bases lay in between. The CDR3 spells CASRLMEGRAYSGANVLTF. The CDR3 coding sequence is TGTGCCAGTAGGTTAATGGAAGGCAGGGCCTACTCTGGGGCCAACGTCCTGACTTTC.

J is TRBJ2-1 and V is TRBV9; TRBD2 agrees at 8 bases. With V trimmed by 0 bases and J by 6 bases, 8 bases remained unmatched. The CDR3 is 16 residues long. Germline V gene data show CDR1 as SGDLS and CDR2 as YYNGEE. The CDR3 coding sequence is TGTGCCAGCAGCGTAGCTGGGGTAGCGGGAATCAATGAGCAGTTCTTC. It is translated as CASSVAGVAGINEQFF.

The chain is built from TRBV10-2 and TRBJ2-3; tentatively, D is TRBD1 (6 bases). V was pared by 4 bases and J by 0 bases, with 14 bases between. From germline, CDR1 is WSHSY and CDR2 SAAADI. The CDR3 is 16 amino acids. The CDR3, as DNA: TGCGCCAGCAGTGGGAGAACAGGGATTAGCACAGATACGCAGTATTTT. It codes for CASSGRTGISTDTQYF.

The rearrangement joins TRBV7-9 to TRBJ1-1, with D unresolved. CDR1 and CDR2 from the germline V gene are SEHNR and FQNEAQ (reference sequence). The germline V and J ends were trimmed by 1 base and 10 bases, with 10 bases remaining between them. The CDR3 is made up of 12 amino acids. The chain's CDR3 is CASSLGPASAFF. For the CDR3, the DNA is TGTGCCAGCAGCTTAGGTCCCGCGTCAGCTTTCTTT.

The genes are TRBV29-1 and TRBJ2-1, with D possibly being TRBD1 (5 bases). The germline V gene encodes CDR1 SQVTM and CDR2 ANQGSEA. Between the trimmed V and J ends, which lost 4 bases and 2 bases, there was a span of 15 bases. The CDR3 length is 15 residues. The CDR3 DNA reads TGCAGCGTTGGGAATGGACACCCTCCCTACAATGAGCAGTTCTTC. It codes for CSVGNGHPPYNEQFF.

The chain couples TRBV15 to TRBJ1-6; D possibly corresponds to TRBD1 (6 bases). The germline gives CDR1 LNHNV, CDR2 YYDKDF (reference sequence). This CDR3 is 18 amino acids long. V lost 8 bases and J lost 4, with 24 bases in between. CDR3 sequence: CATSIWGGLPPYNSPLHF. CDR3 DNA sequence: TGTGCCACCTCCATCTGGGGGGGCCTACCACCTTATAATTCACCCCTCCACTTT.

This sequence joins TRBV5-4 and TRBJ1-3, with 8 bases fitting TRBD1. CDR1 and CDR2 (germline): SGHNT, YYREEE (reference sequence). With 2 bases clipped from V and 0 bases from J, the junction kept 1 base outside the gene matches. The CDR3 is 15 amino acids. The CDR3 sequence: CASSFGQGSGNTIYF. CDR3 nucleotides: TGTGCCAGCAGCTTCGGACAGGGCTCTGGAAACACCATATATTTT.

Only a few counts were recorded for this clone. The rearrangement uses TRBV19 and TRBJ2-3; possible D gene TRBD2, 6 bases. CDR1 is LNHDA, CDR2 SQIVND, per germline (reference sequence). CDR3 length equals 13 residues. This CDR3 reads CATAGSGTDTQYF. CDR3 bases: TGTGCAACAGCGGGTTCTGGCACAGATACGCAGTATTTT.

A word on this clone: The sample contains more than one DNA sequence encoding this CDR3. V usage is TRBV29-1 and J usage is TRBJ1-1; no clear D gene. The V gene's germline CDR1 is SQVTM and CDR2 ANQGSEA. Trimming pared 7 bases from V and 3 bases from J, leaving 3 bases between. CDR3 length: 9 residues. The CDR3 spells CSADTEAFF. The CDR3 nucleotides are TGCAGCGCTGACACTGAAGCTTTCTTT.

This clone was recorded once. Other DNA sequences within the sample encode an identical CDR3. This chain uses TRBV11-2 with TRBJ2-1; D remains unclear. With 1 base removed from V and 4 bases from J, the gap between germline ends came to 8 bases. The CDR3 sequence is 14 residues long. CDR1 is SGHAT, CDR2 FQNNGV, per germline. The CDR3 is CASSLGGRYNEQFF. In DNA form, the CDR3 reads TGTGCCAGCAGCTTAGGCGGTCGGTACAATGAGCAGTTCTTC. The entire variable domain, with the rest obtained from reference TRBV11-2 and TRBJ2-1, is as follows: EAGVAQSPRYKIIEKRQSVAFWCNPISGHATLYWYQQILGQGPKLLIQFQNNGVVDDSQLPKDRFSAERLKGVDSTLKIQPAKLEDSAVYLCASSLGGRYNEQFFGPGTRLTVL.

This clone was recorded a few times. The genes are TRBV7-2 and TRBJ2-7, with 9 nucleotides matching TRBD2. CDR3 length equals 15 residues. In germline, CDR1 is SGHTA, CDR2 FQGNSA. V was pared by 4 bases and J by 7 bases, with 11 bases of the junction left unmatched. The CDR3 DNA follows: TGTGCCAGCAGCTCCTTAGCGGGAGTTAGGGTAGAGCAGTACTTC. Translated: CASSSLAGVRVEQYF.

The rearrangement uses TRBV29-1 and TRBJ1-2; a weak D match, TRBD1 (5 bases). The CDR3 contains 12 residues. V gave up 4 bases and J gave up 8 bases, with 14 bases separating them. Germline V gene sequence: CDR1 SQVTM, CDR2 ANQGSEA. Here the CDR3 reads CSVVGGAGGYTF. The CDR3 DNA is TGCAGCGTTGTTGGAGGGGCGGGGGGCTACACCTTC.

The rearrangement joins TRBV13 to TRBJ1-3; no definite D call. Germline V gives CDR1 PRHDT, CDR2 FYEKMQ (reference sequence). The CDR3 consists of 14 residues. V was cut by 6 bases and J by 0 bases, with 9 bases left in between. This CDR3 is CASRPPSSGNTIYF. CDR3 nucleotide sequence: TGTGCCAGCAGACCACCCAGCTCTGGAAACACCATATATTTT.

The CDR3 sequence is CASSARQYTEAFF. In DNA, the CDR3 is TGTGCCAGCAGCGCTCGACAGTACACTGAAGCTTTCTTT. The chain carries TRBV9 and TRBJ1-1; perhaps TRBD1 as D (5 bases). Trimming took 3 bases from V and 3 from J, leaving 9 bases between them. CDR1 is SGDLS and CDR2 is YYNGEE in the germline V gene. The CDR3 runs 13 residues.

V and J are TRBV5-6 and TRBJ1-1; D gene ambiguous. CDR1 is SGHDT and CDR2 is YYEEEE in the germline V gene. The V gene lost 4 bases and the J gene lost 4 bases, with 14 bases spanning the gap. The CDR3 spans 14 residues. In DNA, the CDR3 is TGTGCCAGCAGCCCCAACAGCATTGCCACTGAAGCTTTCTTT. Translating gives CASSPNSIATEAFF.

The chain has TRBV6-1 and TRBJ2-7; 10 bases map to TRBD1. CDR1 and CDR2 (germline): MNHNS, SASEGT. After removal of 6 bases from V and 1 base from J, the junction contained 3 bases not matched to a gene. This CDR3 spans 14 amino acids. CDR3 loop: CASSWDRGSYEQYF. CDR3 bases: TGTGCCAGCAGCTGGGACAGGGGTTCCTACGAGCAGTACTTC.

V usage is TRBV6-1 and J usage is TRBJ2-3; D might be TRBD2 (5 bases). This CDR3 has 15 residues. With 6 bases removed from V and 4 bases from J, the gap between germline ends came to 17 bases. The germline gives CDR1 MNHNS, CDR2 SASEGT. CDR3 sequence (DNA): TGTGCCAGCAGGCTCCACCGGGGTAGTGCAGATACGCAGTATTTT. As protein: CASRLHRGSADTQYF.

This CDR3 is CASRGAAETQYF. DNA for the CDR3: TGTGCCAGCAGGGGGGCCGCGGAGACCCAGTACTTC. The rearrangement joins TRBV6-5 to TRBJ2-5; maybe TRBD1 (6 bases). V dropped 6 bases and J dropped 5 bases, with 10 bases sitting between them. CDR1 is MNHEY, CDR2 SVGAGI, per germline. The CDR3 loop spans 12 amino acids.

This chain connects TRBV6-5 to TRBJ1-1, with 8 bases aligning to TRBD1. After removal of 5 bases from V and 5 bases from J, the junction contained 4 bases not matched to a gene. The CDR3 is made up of 13 amino acids. Germline CDR1 MNHEY, CDR2 SVGAGI. CDR3 sequence (DNA): TGTGCCAGCAGTCCAGGGGGCGGAACTGAAGCTTTCTTT. This gives the protein CASSPGGGTEAFF.

The rearrangement joins TRBV5-6 to TRBJ2-7; 11 bases fit TRBD2. The germline V gene encodes CDR1 SGHDT and CDR2 YYEEEE. The CDR3 is 15 residues long. Losses at the gene ends were 3 bases for V and 4 bases for J; bases not matched to a gene: 6. CDR3 loop: CASSSLAGGLYEQYF. As DNA, the CDR3 is TGTGCCAGCAGCTCGCTAGCGGGGGGTCTGTACGAGCAGTACTTC.

The rearrangement uses TRBV5-4 and TRBJ2-5, with D possibly being TRBD1 (7 bases). The CDR3 is 15 amino acids. The ends were cut back, 0 bases at V and 2 bases at J, with 11 bases in the middle. Germline V lookup: CDR1 SGHNT, CDR2 YYREEE (reference sequence). CDR3 region: CASSLARGVQETQYF. DNA for the CDR3: TGTGCCAGCAGCTTGGCCAGGGGGGTTCAAGAGACCCAGTACTTC.